These T cell receptor beta chains were read from a single sample in a study of T cells in Graves' hyperthyroidism and ophthalmopathy. TCRdb independently ran MiXCR on the multiplex PCR reads; one entry per CDR3 protein. The sample shows around 300,000 distinct CDR3 sequences, about 20% of them seen only once. The sequenced material came from blood. The origin of the receptors is a man aged 30-40 years with Graves' ophthalmopathy. Both conserved end residues are part of each CDR3. A D gene is named only where the DNA matches it firmly. Some rows mark clone size as missing; the rest say once, few, many or name a class of expanded clone.

NA,NA,TRBJ1-4,TRBV5-6,CASSLLGAEANEKLFF,TGTGCCAGCAGCTTGTTGGGGGCAGAAGCTAATGAAAAACTGTTTTTT
few,TRBD2,TRBJ2-2,TRBV7-8,CASSPTSSSGELFF,TGTGCCAGCAGCCCGACTAGCTCTTCCGGGGAGCTGTTTTTT
NA,TRBD1,TRBJ1-2,TRBV11-3,CASSLGDRGKLDYGYTF,TGTGCCAGCAGCTTAGGAGACAGGGGTAAACTGGACTATGGCTACACCTTC
NA,TRBD1,TRBJ2-7,TRBV9,CASGTGDLPYEQYF,TGTGCCAGCGGAACAGGGGATTTGCCCTACGAGCAGTACTTC
few,NA,TRBJ2-7,TRBV5-1,CASSLVMGSVEQYF,TGCGCCAGCAGCTTGGTAATGGGTTCGGTGGAGCAGTACTTC
many,NA,TRBJ2-1,TRBV7-2,CASSLDWGNNEQFF,TGTGCCAGCAGCTTAGACTGGGGTAACAATGAGCAGTTCTTC
NA,TRBD2,TRBJ2-1,TRBV20-1,CSVLPTSGRDDEQFF,TGCAGTGTTCTTCCGACTAGCGGGAGGGATGATGAGCAGTTCTTC
few,TRBD1,TRBJ1-2,TRBV28,CASSTGTGAYGYTF,TGTGCCAGCAGTACGGGGACAGGCGCTTATGGCTACACCTTC
NA,NA,TRBJ2-5,TRBV5-1,CASSPNIQETQYF,TGCGCCAGCAGCCCTAACATCCAAGAGACCCAGTACTTC
NA,TRBD1,TRBJ2-7,TRBV28,CASSSSSGTGLYEQYF,TGTGCCAGCAGTTCTTCCTCGGGGACAGGGCTATACGAGCAGTACTTC
NA,NA,TRBJ2-3,TRBV24-1,CATSDSPATDTQYF,TGTGCCACCAGTGATTCTCCAGCCACAGATACGCAGTATTTT
few,NA,TRBJ2-1,TRBV5-6,CASSFDTYNEQFF,TGTGCCAGCAGTTTTGACACATACAATGAGCAGTTCTTC
many,NA,TRBJ1-5,TRBV6-1,CASSRGGVNQPQHF,TGTGCCAGCAGTCGGGGTGGGGTTAATCAGCCCCAGCATTTT
many,NA,TRBJ2-7,TRBV29-1,CSVEGVQGGSGEQYF,TGCAGCGTTGAAGGGGTCCAGGGTGGGTCTGGCGAGCAGTACTTC
few,NA,TRBJ2-7,TRBV28,CASQGRDEQYF,TGTGCCAGCCAGGGGCGGGACGAGCAGTACTTC
many,NA,TRBJ1-2,TRBV6-2/TRBV6-3,CASSLVGHNGYTF,TGTGCCAGCAGTCTCGTGGGACATAATGGCTACACCTTC
NA,NA,TRBJ2-3,TRBV12-3/TRBV12-4,CASSLRSWASTDTQYF,TGTGCCAGCAGTTTAAGGAGCTGGGCTAGCACAGATACGCAGTATTTT
NA,TRBD2,TRBJ2-7,TRBV28,CASSHGTSGRVSYEQYF,TGTGCCAGCAGTCACGGGACTAGCGGGAGAGTATCCTACGAGCAGTACTTC
NA,TRBD2,TRBJ2-1,TRBV11-1,CASSSLSGGADNEQFF,TGTGCCAGCAGCTCCCTGTCCGGGGGGGCGGACAATGAGCAGTTCTTC
NA,NA,TRBJ2-3,TRBV29-1,CSVVGQKTSTDTQYF,TGCAGCGTTGTAGGACAGAAAACAAGCACAGATACGCAGTATTTT
NA,TRBD1,TRBJ1-5,TRBV27,CASSIRQGGNQPQHF,TGTGCCAGCAGTATAAGACAGGGAGGCAATCAGCCCCAGCATTTT
NA,NA,TRBJ2-1,TRBV27,CASSTTRQLNYNEQFF,TGTGCCAGCAGTACGACTAGGCAGCTTAACTACAATGAGCAGTTCTTC
many,NA,TRBJ1-4,TRBV19,CASSTSAGSRNEKLFF,TGTGCCAGTAGTACCTCCGCAGGTTCAAGGAATGAAAAACTGTTTTTT
few,TRBD2,TRBJ2-7,TRBV20-1,CSARDISAGGREQYF,TGCAGTGCTAGAGATATCTCAGCGGGAGGGCGCGAGCAGTACTTC